Following are 12 T cell receptor beta chains from one sample sequenced in a study of neurological immune-mediated disorders (dated 2019 in TCRdb). Library method: 5' RACE. Instrument used: Illumina HiSeq 2500. TCRdb reran the public reads through fastp at Q25 and MiXCR, keeping productive beta chains. Identical CDR3 protein sequences are pooled into one entry, listed with their most common genes and DNA. The sample table shows 25,000 to 30,000 distinct CDR3 sequences, and 3.3% are seen once. Of the sample, 7% to 8.5% falls within the top ten clones. Sequenced material: PBMCs. The origin of the receptors is a woman younger than 45 with multiple sclerosis.

This clonotype was counted at least ten times. The chain uses TRBV7-2 and TRBJ2-4; 7 nucleotides line up with TRBD2. V gave up 2 bases and J gave up 8 bases; unmatched junction bases: 3. The CDR3 is made up of 13 amino acids. Germline CDR1 reads SGHTA; CDR2 reads FQGNSA. The CDR3 reads CASSLLRGDIQYF. CDR3 bases: TGTGCCAGCAGCTTACTCCGGGGGGACATTCAGTACTTC.

This clonotype has a count of ten or more. This sequence joins TRBV6-2 or TRBV6-3 and TRBJ2-1; 14 nucleotides line up with TRBD2. V shed 6 bases and J 10 bases; nucleotides not matched to a gene: 5. Germline loops: CDR1 MNHEY, CDR2 SVGEGT. The CDR3 has 14 residues. The CDR3, as DNA: TGTGCCAGCAGAGGGACTAGCGGGAGAAACGAGCAGTTCTTC. It is translated as CASRGTSGRNEQFF.

There are many counts of this clonotype. This chain links TRBV12-3 or TRBV12-4 with TRBJ2-3, with D possibly matching TRBD2 (5 bases). V lost 6 bases and J 7 bases, leaving 8 bases between the germline ends. The CDR3 runs 11 residues. The CDR3 loop is CASSVANTQYF. The DNA for the CDR3 is TGTGCCAGCAGCGTAGCGAATACGCAGTATTTT.

This clonotype was observed at least ten times. The chain combines TRBV5-1 with TRBJ1-1, with D unclear. The CDR3 consists of 14 residues. Trimming shortened V by 0 bases and J by 6 bases, and 12 bases separated the two germline ends. Germline CDR1 reads SGHRS; CDR2 reads YFSETQ. CDR3 amino acids: CASSLAAGDAEAFF. DNA for the CDR3: TGCGCCAGCAGCTTGGCCGCGGGTGACGCTGAAGCTTTCTTT. Complete variable domain (other parts from reference TRBV5-1 and TRBJ1-1): KAGVTQTPRYLIKTRGQQVTLSCSPISGHRSVSWYQQTPGQGLQFLFEYFSETQRNKGNFPGRFSGRQFSNSRSEMNVSTLELGDSALYLCASSLAAGDAEAFFGQGTRLTVV.

The chain is built from TRBV18 and TRBJ1-6; 11 positions match TRBD1. The CDR3 consists of 15 residues. The germline gives CDR1 KGHSH, CDR2 LQKENI. The V and J ends lost 3 bases and 9 bases, in that order; junction bases with no gene match: 4. The CDR3 loop reads CASSPGQGAASPLHF. In DNA form, the CDR3 reads TGTGCCAGCTCACCCGGACAGGGGGCTGCTTCACCCCTCCACTTT.

This clonotype came up many times. Here the CDR3 DNA reads TGTGCCAGCAGCTTTATGGGTACAGGCACCGGGGAGCTGTTTTTT. Protein: CASSFMGTGTGELFF. The genes are TRBV7-2 and TRBJ2-2; possibly TRBD1 for D (5 bases). V was clipped by 3 bases and J by 4 bases, with 12 bases between them. The length of the CDR3 is 15 residues. Germline values: CDR1 SGHTA, CDR2 FQGNSA.

By frequency in the sample, this clonotype is medium-sized (0.01 to 0.1%). The V and J genes are TRBV28 and TRBJ1-1; maybe TRBD1 (6 bases). Germline V lookup: CDR1 MDHEN, CDR2 SYDVKM. The CDR3 length is 14 residues. Trimming took off 7 bases at V and 0 bases at J, with 12 bases between the two ends. CDR3 residues: CASTFRGLNTEAFF. The DNA of the CDR3 is TGTGCCAGCACTTTCAGGGGTCTGAACACTGAAGCTTTCTTT.

This clonotype has at least ten counts. This chain joins TRBV7-2 and TRBJ2-1; TRBD1 matches at 7 bases. This CDR3 spans 15 amino acids. CDR1 is SGHTA, CDR2 FQGNSA, per germline. V dropped 6 bases and J dropped 4; count of bases not matched to a gene: 9. CDR3 sequence (DNA): TGTGCCAGCAGAACAACCGGGACAGATTACAATGAGCAGTTCTTC. This gives the protein CASRTTGTDYNEQFF.

The CDR3 here is CAISELAATYEQYF. The CDR3, as DNA: TGTGCCATCAGTGAGCTAGCGGCTACCTACGAGCAGTACTTC. The chain joins TRBV10-3 to TRBJ2-7; TRBD2 agrees at 7 bases. The CDR3 is 14 amino acids. Per the germline V gene, CDR1 is ENHRY and CDR2 is SYGVKD. Unmatched junction bases numbered 3, after V lost 2 bases and J lost 2 bases.

There are many counts of this clonotype. One junction end does not reproduce the germline sequence, and a read error may be involved. The chain is built from TRBV4-2 and TRBJ1-5; D unclear. Per germline, CDR1 LGHNA and CDR2 YNFKEQ. The CDR3 spans 14 residues. The CDR3, as DNA: TGTGCCAGCAGCCAAGATTTCGTAGGTCAGCCCCAGAATTTT. Residues: CASSQDFVGQPQNF.

The table lists this clonotype with many counts. A clone one base away is much larger, so this may be a read error. The chain has TRBV29-1 and TRBJ1-1; D remains unclear. Trimming removed 3 bases at V and 1 base at J, with 9 bases between. The CDR3 is 13 amino acids. Germline V gene lookup returns CDR1 SQVTM and CDR2 ANQGSEA. The CDR3 coding sequence is TGCAGCGTTGATCGGCAGAAGAACACTGAAGCTTTCTTT. It encodes CSVDRQKNTEAFF.

The sample holds a few counts of this clonotype. A much larger clone lies a single base off, so this may be a read error. The chain employs TRBV11-2 and TRBJ2-7; D may be TRBD1 (7 bases). The CDR3 covers 12 residues. Germline values: CDR1 SGHAT, CDR2 FQNNGV. This chain's CDR3 is CAGGNRGKEQYF. In DNA, the CDR3 is TGTGCTGGGGGGAACAGGGGCAAAGAGCAGTACTTC.